One T cell receptor (beta chain) is described in this entry. The antigen it recognizes is unknown. There are no base qualities to consult, and no much larger clone falls within one base. Collaborating institutions collected whole blood in K2EDTA tubes following their own protocols. For TCRbeta analysis, collaborators shipped samples as frozen whole blood, isolated PBMCs, or DNA extracted from either of those sample types. From its cysteine to its phenylalanine, the CDR3 spans 13 amino acids. Just CDR3 DNA is preserved here, 39 bases in frame from base 1. Based on the germline V gene, the CDR1 and CDR2 sequences are KGHSH and LQKENI. The germline ends are 15 bases apart after V is trimmed by 4 bases and J by 14 bases. The sample belongs to a study of blood T cell repertoires in COVID-19 (dated by TCRdb to about 2020). About the investigation overall: The collaborator samples originated in the United States, Italy and Spain and spanned the acute and convalescent phases of COVID-19. The material from the prospective study consisted of cDNA or gDNA derived from T cells, B-cell-depleted T cells, or PBMCs. The dataset comprised deeply sampled blood TCRbeta repertoires from subjects exposed to, actively infected with, or recovered from COVID-19. The repertoires were released in a freely available public database intended as a resource for research on the immune response to SARS-CoV-2. The samples were drawn from the first 160 participants of the ongoing ImmuneRACE study and from over 950 subjects provided by 6 global collaborators. Nearly every sample came with metadata listing a de-identified subject ID, COVID-19 status, age in years and sex. Where available, HLA class I and class II types were obtained from metadata supplied by the sample provider rather than from assay-based typing. Overall study results and their limits: How much clinical and demographic metadata was included differed by source and by participant, and the metadata was provided uncurated.

The immunoSEQ Assay, a bias-controlled multiplex PCR, was used to amplify TCRbeta CDR3 regions from genomic DNA. The authors' analysis ran thus. The number of nucleated cells in each sample was estimated from the amplification of reference gene primers within the assay. Sequence reads were collapsed and filtered to measure the absolute abundance of every unique TCRbeta CDR3 rearrangement. For each sample, productive Simpson clonality was calculated as the square root of Simpson's diversity index over productive rearrangements. Here the immuneACCESS table is served through TCRdb, limited to in-frame sequences with V and J called. Missing clones are a known gap in these copies; in checked studies unresolved V genes cover under half, and the rest lacks a known reason. V and J calls and clone size are given by that table; D and trimming were obtained from the DNA. The sample table records 200,000 to 300,000 clones; 82% of these occur just once. Together, the top ten hold around 12% of the sample.

The clonotype comes from an older woman with active or convalescent COVID-19. The V gene is TRBV18 and the J gene is TRBJ1-6; TRBD1 could be the D gene, as 5 bases match. The source material was peripheral blood. The CDR3 protein sequence reads: CASSQQAMESLHF. The sequenced DNA: TGTGCCAGCTCACAACAGGCTATGGAGTCCCTCCACTTT.